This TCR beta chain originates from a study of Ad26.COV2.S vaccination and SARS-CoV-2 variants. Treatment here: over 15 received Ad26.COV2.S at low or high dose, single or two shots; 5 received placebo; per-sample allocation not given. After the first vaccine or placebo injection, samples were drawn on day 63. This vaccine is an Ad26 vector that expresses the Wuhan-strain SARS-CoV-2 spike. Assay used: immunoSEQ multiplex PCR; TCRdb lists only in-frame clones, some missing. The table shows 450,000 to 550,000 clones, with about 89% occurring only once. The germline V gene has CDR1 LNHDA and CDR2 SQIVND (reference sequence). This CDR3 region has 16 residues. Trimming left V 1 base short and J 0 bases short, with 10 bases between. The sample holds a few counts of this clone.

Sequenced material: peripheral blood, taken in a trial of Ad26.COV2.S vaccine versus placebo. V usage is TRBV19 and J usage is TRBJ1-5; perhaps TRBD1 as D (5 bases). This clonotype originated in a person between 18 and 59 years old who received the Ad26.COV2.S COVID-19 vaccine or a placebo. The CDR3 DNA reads TGTGCCAGTAGTATAGGAGGGGCAGCTAGCAATCAGCCCCAGCATTTT. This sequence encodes CASSIGGAASNQPQHF. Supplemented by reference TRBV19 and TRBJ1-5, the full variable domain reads DGGITQSPKYLFRKEGQNVTLSCEQNLNHDAMYWYRQDPGQGLRLIYYSQIVNDFQKGDIAEGYSVSREKKESFPLTVTSAQKNPTAFYLCASSIGGAASNQPQHFGDGTRLSIL.